One and the same sample provided the 20 T cell receptor beta chains below, sequenced in a study of cytomegalovirus exposure and HLA in healthy donors (dated by TCRdb to the late 2010s). The library relied on the immunoSEQ multiplex PCR assay. The multiplex PCR relied on a mix of 60 forward primers for TCR Vbeta segments and 13 reverse primers for TCR Jbeta segments. As stored in TCRdb, this immuneACCESS dataset retains in-frame rearrangements with V and J assigned. A fraction of the clones does not appear; measured against another copy, unresolved V genes explain less than half of the discrepancy, and the remainder lacks a known reason. Within this sample are approximately 89,000 clones, with around 70% of them counted one time only. The leading ten clones occupy over 1% of the sample. The sample consisted of PBMCs. All receptors derive from a female donor in good health and CMV-seronegative.

In its sample, this clone was seen a few times. J is TRBJ2-3 and V is TRBV29-1, with D unresolved. V was cut by 2 bases and J by 5 bases, with 8 bases left in between. Germline-derived CDR1 and CDR2 are SQVTM and ANQGSEA. The CDR3 has 12 amino acids. CDR3 sequence: CSVERLLDTQYF. The CDR3 DNA follows: TGCAGCGTTGAAAGACTCCTAGATACGCAGTATTTT.

For this clone: At the DNA level, this CDR3 is encoded by other sequences in the same sample as well. V usage is TRBV11-2 and J usage is TRBJ2-7, with 9 nucleotides matching TRBD1. The CDR3 length is 14 residues. Germline CDR1 is SGHAT and CDR2 is FQNNGV. J was trimmed by 2 bases and V by 3 bases; bases with no gene match: 2. This CDR3 reads CASSFGTGPYEQYF. CDR3 nucleotides: TGTGCCAGCAGCTTCGGGACAGGGCCCTACGAGCAGTACTTC.

The V gene is TRBV28, the J gene TRBJ1-1; 10 bases agree with TRBD1. With V trimmed by 6 bases and J by 1 base, 8 bases remained unmatched. Germline values: CDR1 MDHEN, CDR2 SYDVKM. The CDR3 spans 16 residues. CDR3 residues: CASRSTGGPGNTEAFF. CDR3 bases: TGTGCCAGCAGGTCGACAGGGGGCCCCGGGAACACTGAAGCTTTCTTT.

This chain connects TRBV27 to TRBJ2-5; TRBD1 might be the D (6 bases). V lost 8 bases and J lost 2, with 12 bases in between. CDR3 size: 13 residues. In germline, CDR1 is MNHEY, CDR2 SMNVEV (reference sequence). CDR3 sequence: CASLDSSQETQYF. The CDR3 DNA reads as TGTGCCAGCCTGGACAGTTCGCAAGAGACCCAGTACTTC.

This clone turned up a few times. The chain joins TRBV2 to TRBJ2-7, with 7 nucleotides matching TRBD2. V gave up 6 bases and J gave up 2 bases; unmatched junction bases: 10. The CDR3 contains 15 residues. Germline CDR1 is SNHLY and CDR2 is FYNNEI. The DNA for the CDR3 is TGTGCCAGCAGCCTAACCGGGGGGACGGCCTACGAGCAGTACTTC. Translation: CASSLTGGTAYEQYF. Drawing the rest from reference TRBV2 and TRBJ2-7, the complete variable domain is EPEVTQTPSHQVTQMGQEVILRCVPISNHLYFYWYRQILGQKVEFLVSFYNNEISEKSEIFDDQFSVERPDGSNFTLKIRSTKLEDSAMYFCASSLTGGTAYEQYFGPGTRLTVT.

The rearrangement links TRBV5-6 to TRBJ1-6, with 11 bases lining up with TRBD1. V trimming: 0 bases; J trimming: 4 bases; junction bases outside the gene matches: 6. Germline CDR1 is SGHDT and CDR2 is YYEEEE. The length of the CDR3 is 18 residues. Here the CDR3 reads CASSLGTGGAGYNSPLHF. For the CDR3, the DNA is TGTGCCAGCAGCTTGGGGACAGGGGGCGCTGGGTATAATTCACCCCTCCACTTT.

This chain connects TRBV14 to TRBJ2-7; tentative D call: TRBD1 (6 bases). V dropped 6 bases and J dropped 0 bases, with 9 bases sitting between them. Germline CDR1 and CDR2: SGHDN and FVKESK. The CDR3 extends over 13 amino acids. The CDR3 protein is CASRDSSSYEQYF. CDR3 in DNA: TGTGCCAGCAGGGACAGTTCCTCCTACGAGCAGTACTTC.

This clone was seen a single time. The V and J genes are TRBV7-2 and TRBJ1-2; perhaps TRBD1 as D (5 bases). V gave up 5 bases and J gave up 1 base, with 14 bases separating them. Germline V gives CDR1 SGHTA, CDR2 FQGNSA. CDR3 length: 15 amino acids. CDR3 sequence reads: CASSQNPGGNYGYTF. The DNA of the CDR3 is TGTGCCAGCAGCCAAAACCCGGGGGGTAACTATGGCTACACCTTC.

The J gene is TRBJ2-5, the V gene TRBV5-1; no clear D gene. Germline values: CDR1 SGHRS, CDR2 YFSETQ. CDR3 length: 15 residues. Between the trimmed V and J ends, which lost 0 bases and 0 bases, there was a span of 9 bases. The CDR3 coding sequence is TGCGCCAGCAGCTTGGGGCGGAATAACCAAGAGACCCAGTACTTC. Translating it yields CASSLGRNNQETQYF. The full variable domain, its missing parts supplied by reference TRBV5-1 and TRBJ2-5, is KAGVTQTPRYLIKTRGQQVTLSCSPISGHRSVSWYQQTPGQGLQFLFEYFSETQRNKGNFPGRFSGRQFSNSRSEMNVSTLELGDSALYLCASSLGRNNQETQYFGPGTRLLVL.

This clone has a single count. The chain couples TRBV28 to TRBJ2-1; D is unresolved. V lost 6 bases to trimming and J lost 0 bases, with 12 bases between them. The CDR3 runs 15 residues. Looked up from germline, CDR1 is MDHEN and CDR2 is SYDVKM. The CDR3: CASSETATSYNEQFF. The DNA of the CDR3 is TGTGCCAGCAGCGAAACAGCCACCTCCTACAATGAGCAGTTCTTC. Full variable domain (outside the CDR3, taken from reference TRBV28 and TRBJ2-1): DVKVTQSSRYLVKRTGEKVFLECVQDMDHENMFWYRQDPGLGLRLIYFSYDVKMKEKGDIPEGYSVSREKKERFSLILESASTNQTSMYLCASSETATSYNEQFFGPGTRLTVL.

The CDR3 reads CASSAGGLAGADTQYF. The CDR3 DNA reads as TGTGCCAGCAGCGCTGGGGGACTAGCGGGAGCAGATACGCAGTATTTT. The chain joins TRBV5-4 to TRBJ2-3; 14 positions match TRBD2. The CDR3 runs to 16 residues. Per the germline V gene, CDR1 is SGHNT and CDR2 is YYREEE (reference sequence). The V and J ends lost 4 bases and 4 bases, in that order; junction bases with no gene match: 5.

This chain uses TRBV18 with TRBJ1-5; TRBD1 matches 7 bases. The CDR3 extends over 15 amino acids. V dropped 6 bases and J dropped 4; count of bases not matched to a gene: 9. Germline loops: CDR1 KGHSH, CDR2 LQKENI. CDR3 protein: CASSGPGQHNQPQHF. The CDR3 nucleotides are TGTGCCAGCTCTGGCCCGGGACAGCATAATCAGCCCCAGCATTTT.

The chain has TRBV5-4 and TRBJ2-3, with 12 bases matching TRBD2. Germline V gene sequence: CDR1 SGHNT, CDR2 YYREEE (reference sequence). V shed 4 bases and J 6 bases; nucleotides not matched to a gene: 6. This CDR3 is built from 15 residues. The DNA of the CDR3 is TGTGCCAGCAGCCGACTAGCGGGAGTAGGGGATACGCAGTATTTT. The encoded protein is CASSRLAGVGDTQYF.

The chain is built from TRBV5-8 and TRBJ2-1, with 11 bases fitting TRBD2. Germline V CDR1 and CDR2: SGHTS, YDEGEE. V lost 0 bases to trimming and J lost 7 bases; unmatched junction nucleotides: 9. The CDR3 runs to 17 residues. CDR3 sequence (DNA): TGTGCCAGCAGCTTGGAGGGGACTAGCGGAGCGGGGAATGAGCAGTTCTTC. This gives the protein CASSLEGTSGAGNEQFF.

This sequence joins TRBV6-5 and TRBJ1-1; a weak D match, TRBD1 (5 bases). The CDR3 is 14 residues long. Between the trimmed V and J ends, which lost 0 bases and 5 bases, there was a span of 10 bases. Germline V gene sequence: CDR1 MNHEY, CDR2 SVGAGI. CDR3 region: CASSYSSGGTEAFF. The CDR3 DNA is TGTGCCAGCAGTTACTCATCGGGGGGGACTGAAGCTTTCTTT.

The chain links TRBV9 to TRBJ2-1; 12 bases line up with TRBD2. The V gene end was trimmed by 0 bases and the J gene end by 10 bases; junction bases not matched to a gene: 5. The CDR3 is 15 residues long. Germline CDR1 is SGDLS and CDR2 is YYNGEE. CDR3 bases: TGTGCCAGCAGCGTAGATACTAGCGGGAGGTTCGAGCAGTTCTTC. It encodes CASSVDTSGRFEQFF.

V is TRBV28 and J is TRBJ1-4; 8 positions agree with TRBD1. This CDR3 contains 14 residues. J lost 5 bases, V lost 7 bases, and 6 bases had no gene match. Germline CDR1 MDHEN, CDR2 SYDVKM. The CDR3 sequence: CASTAGQENEKLFF. Here the CDR3 DNA reads TGTGCCAGCACCGCGGGACAGGAAAATGAAAAACTGTTTTTT.

This chain joins TRBV6-5 and TRBJ1-2; no firm D call. This CDR3 is 15 amino acids long. Trimming took 1 base from V and 4 from J, leaving 13 bases between them. Germline V gene lookup returns CDR1 MNHEY and CDR2 SVGAGI. The CDR3 loop is CASSYLKEGFYGYTF. Here the CDR3 DNA reads TGTGCCAGCAGTTACTTAAAGGAGGGTTTCTATGGCTACACCTTC.

The V gene is TRBV5-4, the J gene TRBJ1-3; the match to TRBD1 covers 9 bases. Looked up from germline, CDR1 is SGHNT and CDR2 is YYREEE (reference sequence). Losses at the gene ends were 6 bases for V and 0 bases for J; bases not matched to a gene: 10. This CDR3 spans 17 amino acids. The CDR3 sequence: CASTQRGQGGSGNTIYF. In DNA, the CDR3 is TGTGCCAGCACGCAAAGGGGACAGGGAGGCTCTGGAAACACCATATATTTT.

The chain joins TRBV4-1 to TRBJ1-1, with D unclear. Trimming stripped 4 bases from V and 4 bases from J, with 10 bases between. Germline-derived CDR1 and CDR2 are MGHRA and YSYEKL. The CDR3 totals 13 residues. The CDR3, as DNA: TGCGCCAGCAGCCGAGAGGCAGGCACTGAAGCTTTCTTT. Its protein product is CASSREAGTEAFF.